The text below deals with one T cell receptor (beta chain). Cohort placement rested on clinical history that participants reported themselves. These data come from a study of blood T cell repertoires in COVID-19. Germline V CDR1 and CDR2: LGHDT, YNNKEL (reference sequence). CDR3 length: 14 amino acids. Trimming left V 0 bases short and J 7 bases short, with 12 bases between. This table comes from immunoSEQ multiplex PCR, and its TCRdb copy is limited to in-frame clones, with some not included. This repertoire shows around 300,000 clones, roughly 91% found once; its top ten account for approximately 2%.

This TCR came from a woman aged 55-70 years who had recovered from COVID-19. The sample was PBMCs or T cells enriched from blood (not recorded which). The chain recombines TRBV3-1 (or the pseudogene TRBV3-2) with TRBJ1-2; D is undetermined. CDR3 sequence (DNA): TGTGCCAGCAGCCAAGATGGCCAATCTGGTGGCTACACCTTC. Translation: CASSQDGQSGGYTF.